The 8 T cell receptor beta chains reported below all come from one sample, sequenced in a study of T cell responses to AZD1222 COVID-19 vaccine (dated by TCRdb to 2020 to 2022). The sample's time point label, decoded: about 28 days (+/-7) after the second vaccine dose. Libraries were made using the immunoSEQ multiplex PCR assay. TCRdb took this table from immuneACCESS and kept in-frame rearrangements with V and J called. Such tables lack part of the clones; where checked against another copy, unresolved V genes explain under half of the gap, and the rest is unexplained. Within this sample are roughly 96,000 clones, with 88% of them counted one time only. 9.5% to 13% of the sample comes from the top ten. The sample was peripheral blood, taken 28 days after the second AZD1222 dose. Receptors were obtained from an adult who received the AZD1222 COVID-19 vaccine.

The gene calls are TRBV18 and TRBJ2-6, with 8 nucleotides matching TRBD2. Germline V lookup: CDR1 KGHSH, CDR2 LQKENI. Trimming at V came to 3 bases and at J to 1 base, leaving 11 bases not matched to a gene. The CDR3 is 19 residues long. In nucleotides, the CDR3 is TGTGCCAGCTCACCCCTTCTAGCGGGCCTAAATTCTGGGGCCAACGTCCTGACTTTC. It yields the protein CASSPLLAGLNSGANVLTF.

The chain couples TRBV12-5 to TRBJ2-2; 9 bases are shared with TRBD1. The germline CDR1 and CDR2 sequences are LGHNT and FRNRAP. CDR3 size: 20 residues. V gave up 3 bases and J gave up 0 bases; unmatched junction bases: 14. This chain's CDR3 is CASGFLPFRDRDSNTGELFF. In DNA, the CDR3 is TGTGCTAGTGGTTTTTTGCCCTTCCGGGACAGGGACTCGAACACCGGGGAGCTGTTTTTT.

V gene TRBV18 combines with J gene TRBJ2-1; TRBD2 matches at 9 bases. The CDR3 contains 14 residues. Germline V gene lookup returns CDR1 KGHSH and CDR2 LQKENI. V trimming: 3 bases; J trimming: 11 bases; junction bases outside the gene matches: 8. The CDR3 here is CASSPPGGRDQQFF. CDR3 DNA sequence: TGTGCCAGCTCACCTCCGGGCGGGAGGGACCAGCAGTTCTTC.

In DNA form, the CDR3 reads TGCGCCAGCAGCTTAACAGGGTTAGCACTCACAGATACGCAGTATTTT. It yields the protein CASSLTGLALTDTQYF. V and J are TRBV4-1 and TRBJ2-3; weak D call: TRBD1 (6 bases). From germline, CDR1 is MGHRA and CDR2 YSYEKL. Between the trimmed V and J ends, which lost 5 bases and 2 bases, there was a span of 17 bases. CDR3 size: 16 residues.

The chain has TRBV6-5 and TRBJ2-1; 10 bases fit TRBD1. This CDR3 has 15 residues. Germline V gene lookup returns CDR1 MNHEY and CDR2 SVGAGI. The J segment lost 6 bases and the V segment lost 2 bases, leaving 4 bases of the junction unmatched. As DNA, the CDR3 is TGTGCCAGCAGTTACCAACGGACAGGGGGCAATGAGCAGTTCTTC. Its protein product is CASSYQRTGGNEQFF.

This clone was counted only a few times. The gene calls are TRBV2 and TRBJ2-7, with D perhaps matching TRBD1 (6 bases). Deletions cut 2 bases from V and 1 base from J, with 12 bases between. The CDR3 is 15 amino acids. CDR1 is SNHLY, CDR2 FYNNEI, per germline. The chain's CDR3 is CASSELRTDSYEQYF. The CDR3 DNA is TGTGCCAGCAGTGAATTACGGACAGATTCCTACGAGCAGTACTTC.

In its sample, this clone was seen once. The chain combines TRBV11-3 with TRBJ2-7; maybe TRBD1 (6 bases). Trimming shortened V by 5 bases and J by 0 bases, and 20 bases separated the two germline ends. Germline V gene sequence: CDR1 SGHNT, CDR2 YENEEA. This CDR3 is 17 amino acids long. The CDR3 sequence: CASSPPQGAATSYEQYF. CDR3 in DNA: TGTGCCAGCAGCCCCCCACAGGGAGCTGCCACCTCCTACGAGCAGTACTTC.

This clone is a singleton in its sample. The chain has TRBV9 and TRBJ2-5; weak D call: TRBD1 (5 bases). The V gene's germline CDR1 is SGDLS and CDR2 YYNGEE. Between the trimmed V and J ends, which lost 4 bases and 5 bases, there was a span of 12 bases. The CDR3 is made up of 13 amino acids. DNA for the CDR3: TGTGCCAGCAGCTTTAGGGGTATGGAGACCCAGTACTTC. Its translation is CASSFRGMETQYF. Supplemented by reference TRBV9 and TRBJ2-5, the full variable domain reads DSGVTQTPKHLITATGQRVTLRCSPRSGDLSVYWYQQSLDQGLQFLIQYYNGEERAKGNILERFSAQQFPDLHSELNLSSLELGDSALYFCASSFRGMETQYFGPGTRLLVL.